Listed below are T cell receptor beta chains from one sample, sequenced in a study of CD8 T cells in ankylosing spondylitis. Each CDR3 protein is one row after TCRdb ran MiXCR on the 5' RACE reads. Found here are 450,000 to 550,000 distinct CDR3 sequences, approximately 5% of them singletons; the top ten hold around 3.5%. The sequenced sample was blood, either unsorted or a sorted T cell fraction (not recorded which). Receptors originate from a male donor with ankylosing spondylitis. Each CDR3 is given with its conserved first and last residue. D genes are given only for firm matches. Some rows have no size entry. The others give once, few or many, or a class for an expanded clone.

D gene	J gene	clone size	CDR3 length	V gene	CDR3 protein	CDR3 DNA
-	TRBJ1-1	many	12	TRBV28	CASRQASREAFF	TGTGCCAGCCGACAGGCATCGAGGGAAGCTTTCTTT
-	TRBJ1-2	many	15	TRBV6-5	CASSYFPVGNYGYTF	TGTGCCAGCAGTTACTTTCCCGTTGGGAACTATGGCTACACCTTC
-	TRBJ2-7	many	12	TRBV20-1	CSAGGPNGEQYF	TGCAGTGCTGGGGGACCGAACGGCGAGCAGTACTTC
-	TRBJ2-2	many	13	TRBV5-1	CASSPDRGGELFF	TGCGCCAGCAGCCCGGACCGAGGCGGGGAGCTGTTTTTT
TRBD1	TRBJ2-4	few	15	TRBV19	CASSIGGQAKNIQYF	TGTGCCAGTAGTATTGGGGGACAGGCAAAAAACATTCAGTACTTC
TRBD2	TRBJ2-7	-	17	TRBV3-1	CASSQESPGSGSYEQYF	TGTGCCAGCAGCCAAGAATCCCCGGGCAGCGGGAGCTACGAGCAGTACTTC
TRBD1	TRBJ2-7	few	14	TRBV12-3/TRBV12-4	CASRRQGVRDEQYF	TGTGCCAGCAGGCGACAGGGGGTAAGGGACGAGCAGTACTTC
-	TRBJ2-1	many	15	TRBV7-9	CASSRRTDRGNEQFF	TGTGCCAGCAGCCGTCGGACAGACCGGGGCAATGAGCAGTTCTTC
TRBD2	TRBJ2-1	many	16	TRBV6-2/TRBV6-3	CASSPLGLAVYNEQFF	TGTGCCAGCAGCCCATTGGGACTAGCGGTCTACAATGAGCAGTTCTTC
TRBD2	TRBJ2-1	few	12	TRBV7-9	CASRPTSGDQFF	TGTGCCAGCCGCCCGACTAGCGGGGACCAGTTCTTC
-	TRBJ2-3	many	13	TRBV6-6	CASSYFSTDTQYF	TGTGCCAGCAGTTACTTTAGCACAGATACGCAGTATTTT
-	TRBJ1-2	few	12	TRBV14	CASSQGFRGYTF	TGTGCCAGCAGCCAGGGCTTTCGAGGCTACACCTTC
-	TRBJ2-3	many	15	TRBV20-1	CSAHDGSDPTDTQYF	TGCAGTGCTCATGACGGTTCCGATCCCACAGATACGCAGTATTTT
-	TRBJ2-3	many	15	TRBV4-3	CASSQAGFDTDTQYF	TGCGCCAGCAGCCAAGCCGGATTCGACACAGATACGCAGTATTTT
-	TRBJ2-1	many	15	TRBV2	CASSEWGGLINEQFF	TGTGCCAGCAGTGAATGGGGGGGGCTCATCAATGAGCAGTTCTTC
TRBD1	TRBJ1-5	many	13	TRBV10-3	CAISRDSYRPQHF	TGTGCCATCAGTCGGGACAGCTATCGGCCCCAGCATTTT
-	TRBJ2-7	many	14	TRBV28	CASRKRDIDYEQYF	TGTGCCAGCAGAAAAAGGGACATTGACTACGAGCAGTACTTC
-	TRBJ1-4	many	15	TRBV28	CASSSPGGLSEKLFF	TGTGCCAGCAGTTCACCCGGAGGGCTAAGCGAAAAACTGTTTTTT
TRBD1	TRBJ2-5	few	16	TRBV5-1	CASSLATAGGQETQYF	TGCGCCAGCAGCTTGGCCACCGCAGGGGGCCAAGAGACCCAGTACTTC
TRBD2	TRBJ2-7	few	16	TRBV28	CASSSSDGGNFYEQYF	TGTGCCAGCAGTTCCTCGGACGGGGGGAACTTCTACGAGCAGTACTTC
-	TRBJ1-2	many	15	TRBV7-3	CASSLTRGANYGYTF	TGTGCCAGCAGCTTAACAAGGGGAGCTAACTATGGCTACACCTTC
-	TRBJ2-1	many	13	TRBV9	CASSGGSYNEQFF	TGTGCCAGCAGCGGGGGGTCCTACAATGAGCAGTTCTTC
TRBD1	TRBJ2-1	many	13	TRBV20-1	CSANQGAYNEQFF	TGCAGTGCTAATCAGGGGGCCTACAATGAGCAGTTCTTC
-	TRBJ2-4	many	13	TRBV20-1	CSANAEAKNIQYF	TGCAGTGCTAACGCCGAAGCCAAAAACATTCAGTACTTC
TRBD1	TRBJ2-6	many	20	TRBV4-3	CASSQLYPGGRSSGANVLTF	TGCGCCAGCAGCCAACTCTATCCAGGGGGCAGAAGCTCTGGGGCCAACGTCCTGACTTTC
TRBD1	TRBJ2-3	few	17	TRBV4-3	CASSQPLGQGGTDTQYF	TGCGCCAGCAGCCAACCCCTGGGACAGGGGGGAACAGATACGCAGTATTTT
-	TRBJ2-1	many	11	TRBV6-1	CASSPPSGQFF	TGTGCCAGCAGTCCCCCATCGGGGCAGTTCTTC
TRBD2	TRBJ2-1	many	19	TRBV20-1	CSARDLRLSGRAPYNEQFF	TGCAGTGCTAGAGATTTACGGCTTAGCGGGAGGGCCCCCTACAATGAGCAGTTCTTC
TRBD1	TRBJ2-2	many	17	TRBV10-3	CAIRSRTGHSNTGELFF	TGTGCCATCAGGAGTCGGACAGGGCACTCGAACACCGGGGAGCTGTTTTTT
TRBD2	TRBJ2-3	many	15	TRBV10-3	CASAFSGRARDTQYF	TGTGCCAGTGCTTTTAGCGGGAGGGCCCGGGATACGCAGTATTTT
-	TRBJ1-2	many	13	TRBV20-1	CSAAAGNNYGYTF	TGCAGTGCTGCCGCAGGGAATAACTATGGCTACACCTTC
TRBD2	TRBJ2-1	-	15	TRBV11-2	CASRSLAGGYNEQFF	TGTGCCAGCAGATCTCTAGCGGGAGGGTACAATGAGCAGTTCTTC
-	TRBJ2-5	few	13	TRBV28	CASSRPDQETQYF	TGTGCCAGCAGTCGGCCAGACCAAGAGACCCAGTACTTC
TRBD2	TRBJ2-1	many	17	TRBV28	CASSHYRGLAKNNEQFF	TGTGCCAGCAGCCACTACAGGGGACTAGCGAAAAACAATGAGCAGTTCTTC
-	TRBJ1-1	many	13	TRBV28	CASSQFPLGLAFF	TGTGCCAGCAGCCAATTTCCCCTAGGGTTGGCTTTCTTT
-	TRBJ2-3	-	13	TRBV5-6	CASSLVAEHTQYF	TGTGCCAGCAGCTTGGTGGCGGAGCATACGCAGTATTTT
TRBD1	TRBJ2-5	-	15	TRBV2	CASSRNVGQQETQYF	TGTGCCAGCAGCCGAAACGTGGGACAGCAAGAGACCCAGTACTTC
TRBD2	TRBJ2-1	many	17	TRBV20-1	CSASGLAGGLSYNEQFF	TGCAGTGCTAGTGGGCTAGCGGGAGGGCTCTCCTACAATGAGCAGTTCTTC
-	TRBJ2-1	many	14	TRBV3-1	CASSQVSGSNEQFF	TGTGCCAGCAGCCAAGTGTCGGGGAGCAATGAGCAGTTCTTC
-	TRBJ2-7	many	14	TRBV5-1	CASSLDPDDYEQYF	TGCGCCAGCAGCTTGGATCCGGACGACTACGAGCAGTACTTC
-	TRBJ2-5	many	13	TRBV20-1	CSASLRIAETQYF	TGCAGTGCGAGCCTCCGGATTGCGGAGACCCAGTACTTC
-	TRBJ2-1	-	14	TRBV7-2	CASSLKIRYNEQFF	TGTGCCAGCAGCTTAAAGATACGTTACAATGAGCAGTTCTTC